This T cell receptor beta chain is from a study of control samples from healthy donors and cancer patients. The table came from immunoSEQ multiplex PCR; TCRdb's copy has only in-frame clones and leaves some out. The sample contains some 410,000 clones, approximately 92% of which appear only once. CDR1 is SGHVS and CDR2 is FQNEAQ in the germline V gene. The ends were cut back, 5 bases at V and 3 bases at J, with 19 bases in the middle. This CDR3 is 16 amino acids long. Sequencing used PBMCs. V and J are TRBV7-8 and TRBJ1-2, with a possible D match to TRBD1 (5 bases). The TCR originated in a man aged 35-49 years with head and neck cancer. The CDR3 bases are TGTGCCAGCAGCCTTTCGCGGGGCCACTGGGACTATGGCTACACCTTC. Amino acid sequence: CASSLSRGHWDYGYTF.